This T cell receptor (beta chain) was captured by sequencing in a study of T cell repertoires in cytomegalovirus infection. Study results and limitations: Summed frequency of shared TCR beta families picked out CMV carriers who also had the relevant HLA.

Remarks on this clonotype: Antigen: not known.

MiXCR was run by TCRdb on the reads, yielding one entry per CDR3 protein. The sample consists of about 740,000 distinct CDR3 sequences, roughly 35% of them appearing once. The CDR3 has 14 residues. Germline CDR1 and CDR2: MNHEY and SMNVEV (reference sequence). V gave up 7 bases and J gave up 2 bases; unmatched junction bases: 5. This TCR was sampled from a human donor in good health (CMV status not recorded). Some clones in this sample may be carry-over from other donors' samples. The gene calls are TRBV27 and TRBJ2-1; 7 positions agree with TRBD2. Sequencing was carried out using PBMCs. The CDR3 is CASIGEGTYNEQFF. CDR3 DNA sequence: TGTGCCAGCATAGGGGAGGGAACCTACAATGAGCAGTTCTTC.